This is a list of T cell receptor beta chains from one sample in a study of cytomegalovirus exposure and HLA in healthy donors. Sequencing used immunoSEQ multiplex PCR; TCRdb keeps in-frame clones, though not all of them. The table shows 150,000 to 200,000 clones, with approximately 85% occurring only once. Sample: PBMCs. The receptor source for this set is a man aged 18 to 29 in good health and CMV-seropositive. Both conserved end residues are part of each CDR3. D genes are given only for firm matches. Expanded clones get a size class; other rows say once, few or many, or leave the size out.

>TRBD1|TRBJ2-1|TRBV19|-
TGTGCCAGTAGTAAGACAGGGAACAATGAGCAGTTCTTC
CASSKTGNNEQFF
>-|TRBJ1-2|TRBV27|-
TGTGCCAGCAGTTTGAGGCCCACCACGGGTAGTGGCTACACCTTC
CASSLRPTTGSGYTF
>TRBD1|TRBJ2-5|TRBV5-4|once
TGTGCCAGCACCCTGACAGGGGAAGAGACCCAGTACTTC
CASTLTGEETQYF
>-|TRBJ2-3|TRBV6-1|once
TGTGCCAGCAGTGATAGAGATACGCAGTATTTT
CASSDRDTQYF
>TRBD2|TRBJ2-5|TRBV7-9|once
TGTGCCAGCTCCCGGGGGGGCGGAGGGGAGACCCAGTACTTC
CASSRGGGGETQYF
>TRBD1|TRBJ2-7|TRBV5-4|-
TGCGCCAGCAGCCAAGACCCACAGGGGTTCTACGAGCAGTACTTC
CASSQDPQGFYEQYF
>-|TRBJ2-1|TRBV19|-
TGTGCCAGTAGGTCCTCAACAGGGATGAATGAGCAGTTCTTC
CASRSSTGMNEQFF
>TRBD1|TRBJ2-3|TRBV5-1|-
TGCGCCAGCAGCTTGCAGGGGGCAGGCGCAGATACGCAGTATTTT
CASSLQGAGADTQYF
>-|TRBJ2-2|TRBV6-1|few
TGTGCCAGCAGTGAAGTAGTAACCGGGGAGCTGTTTTTT
CASSEVVTGELFF
>-|TRBJ1-1|TRBV6-5|-
TGTGCCAGCAGGTCCGGGGGGGTGAACACTGAAGCTTTCTTT
CASRSGGVNTEAFF
>-|TRBJ1-2|TRBV4-1|once
TGCGCCAGCAGCCAGGAGACAGGCCTCAGGGGCTACACCTTC
CASSQETGLRGYTF
>TRBD2|TRBJ2-5|TRBV18|-
TGTGCCAGCTCGCCGACTAGCGGACAAGAGACCCAGTACTTC
CASSPTSGQETQYF
>TRBD1|TRBJ1-1|TRBV5-1|-
TGCGCCAGCAGCCCCGGACAGGGGAGGATGAACACTGAAGCTTTCTTT
CASSPGQGRMNTEAFF
>-|TRBJ1-6|TRBV6-6|once
TGTGCCAGCAGTTCCCCGAGCCGCTCCTATAATTCACCCCTCCACTTT
CASSSPSRSYNSPLHF
>TRBD2|TRBJ2-3|TRBV4-2|-
TGTGCCAGCAGCCAAGAGCGGGGGGGCCCAGATACGCAGTATTTT
CASSQERGGPDTQYF
>TRBD1|TRBJ1-5|TRBV4-3|few
TGCGCCAGCAGCCAAGATAGCGGGACAGGGGAATCGGGCAATCAGCCCCAGCATTTT
CASSQDSGTGESGNQPQHF
>-|TRBJ2-7|TRBV7-9|-
TGTTCCAGCAGCCCACCCCGGGGCGAGCAGTACTTC
CSSSPPRGEQYF
>TRBD2|TRBJ2-3|TRBV7-2|-
TGTGCCAGCAGCTTAGATTCTAGCGGGGGGGCTCGGGATACGCAGTATTTT
CASSLDSSGGARDTQYF
>TRBD1|TRBJ1-2|TRBV5-8|once
TGTGCCAGCAGCCCAACAGGGGGCCGGAACTATGGCTACACCTTC
CASSPTGGRNYGYTF
>TRBD1|TRBJ2-5|TRBV7-8|-
TGTGCCAGCAGCTTAGTACCACGACTTGGGGCAGGGGGCGAGGAGACCCAGTACTTC
CASSLVPRLGAGGEETQYF
>TRBD1|TRBJ1-4|TRBV15|-
TGTGCCACCAGCTTAGGGGGCTCTGGCTCTAATGAAAAACTGTTTTTT
CATSLGGSGSNEKLFF
>-|TRBJ2-7|TRBV18|few
TGTGCCAGCTCACCACTGAGCATGGGGGCCCCGAACTCTCGCGAGCAGTACTTC
CASSPLSMGAPNSREQYF
>-|TRBJ1-2|TRBV19|-
TGTGCCAGTAGTATGGCGGGGATACCCTATGGCTACACCTTC
CASSMAGIPYGYTF
>-|TRBJ1-5|TRBV27|-
TGTGCCAGCAGTTCCAGGGAAAGCAATCAGCCCCAGCATTTT
CASSSRESNQPQHF
>-|TRBJ2-7|TRBV7-9|-
TGTGCCAGCAGCTTAGGCGAATACCGGGAATCCCACTACGAGCAGTACTTC
CASSLGEYRESHYEQYF
>TRBD1|TRBJ1-5|TRBV19|-
TGTGCCAGTACCCCGCGGGACAGGGGAAGCAATCAGCCCCAGCATTTT
CASTPRDRGSNQPQHF
>-|TRBJ2-1|TRBV6-5|-
TGTGCCAGCAGCAAGGGACTTCCCAATGAGCAGTTCTTC
CASSKGLPNEQFF
>-|TRBJ2-2|TRBV6-5|once
TGTGCCAGCAGTCTATTTCGACTCTCCGGGGAGCTGTTTTTT
CASSLFRLSGELFF
>TRBD2|TRBJ2-7|TRBV5-4|-
TGTGCCAGCAGCTTGGGTCTAGCGGGGCCCCTCTCCGAGCAGTACTTC
CASSLGLAGPLSEQYF
>-|TRBJ2-7|TRBV10-3|-
TGTGCCATCAGTGAGTTGGACTCTAGGAGGGACGAGCAGTACTTC
CAISELDSRRDEQYF
>TRBD1|TRBJ2-7|TRBV27|-
TGTGCCAGCAGTCCGACCCGGACAGGGAGCGTCGAGCAGTACTTC
CASSPTRTGSVEQYF
>TRBD1|TRBJ1-6|TRBV9|-
TGTGCCAGCAGCGTAGAGGGACAGGGGAATTCACCCCTCCACTTT
CASSVEGQGNSPLHF
>-|TRBJ2-6|TRBV7-9|-
TGTGCCAGCAGCTTAGTCATATCGCGGAAAACTGGGGCCAACGTCCTGACTTTC
CASSLVISRKTGANVLTF
>TRBD2|TRBJ2-7|TRBV6-1|-
TGTGCCAGCCGGTTAGGTAGCGGGGGATACTACGAGCAGTACTTC
CASRLGSGGYYEQYF
>-|TRBJ1-4|TRBV5-6|few
TGTGCCAGCAGCTTCTCTGCCCGGCTAGGTAATGAAAAACTGTTTTTT
CASSFSARLGNEKLFF
>-|TRBJ2-7|TRBV6-5|-
TGTGCCAGCAGTTCGGTCGGACAAGCCTACGAGCAGTACTTC
CASSSVGQAYEQYF
>-|TRBJ2-7|TRBV19|-
TGTGCCAGTAGTATCGTAAGCGGCCAAACCTACGAGCAGTACTTC
CASSIVSGQTYEQYF
>-|TRBJ1-4|TRBV25-1|-
TGTGCCAGCAGTGAATACGCGACAACTAATGAAAAACTGTTTTTT
CASSEYATTNEKLFF
>TRBD1|TRBJ1-2|TRBV6-5|-
TGTGCCAGCAGTTACATGGGACAGGGTTTCTATGGCTACACCTTC
CASSYMGQGFYGYTF
>-|TRBJ1-4|TRBV6-5|once
TGTGCCAGCCGGGTCCCCGGACAGCTGAGAGAAAAACTGTTTTTT
CASRVPGQLREKLFF
>TRBD1|TRBJ1-5|TRBV10-1|-
TGCGCCAGCAGTGATGACAGGGATCGGGCTAGCAATCAGCCCCAGCATTTT
CASSDDRDRASNQPQHF
>TRBD1|TRBJ1-1|TRBV7-9|-
TGTGCCAGCAGTCGGGGGGACAGGCTAAACACTGAAGCTTTCTTT
CASSRGDRLNTEAFF